This T cell receptor beta chain is drawn from a study of blood T cell repertoires in COVID-19. At the level of the study: Sample material is recorded as cDNA or gDNA derived from T cells, B-cell-depleted T cells, or PBMCs.

Clones were sequenced by immunoSEQ multiplex PCR, and TCRdb holds only the in-frame ones, with some missing. Among about 350,000 clones listed, less than 90% were seen once. Germline loops: CDR1 SGHRS, CDR2 YFSETQ. This CDR3 has 15 amino acids. V lost 4 bases and J lost 2; bases outside the gene matches: 7. The TCR originated in a woman aged 55 to 70 with COVID-19, enrolled during active disease. The chain is built from TRBV5-1 and TRBJ2-7; 9 bases fit TRBD1. Sequenced material: peripheral blood. The CDR3 spells CASSAGTGRAYEQYF. The CDR3 DNA follows: TGCGCCAGCAGCGCCGGGACAGGGAGGGCCTACGAGCAGTACTTC.